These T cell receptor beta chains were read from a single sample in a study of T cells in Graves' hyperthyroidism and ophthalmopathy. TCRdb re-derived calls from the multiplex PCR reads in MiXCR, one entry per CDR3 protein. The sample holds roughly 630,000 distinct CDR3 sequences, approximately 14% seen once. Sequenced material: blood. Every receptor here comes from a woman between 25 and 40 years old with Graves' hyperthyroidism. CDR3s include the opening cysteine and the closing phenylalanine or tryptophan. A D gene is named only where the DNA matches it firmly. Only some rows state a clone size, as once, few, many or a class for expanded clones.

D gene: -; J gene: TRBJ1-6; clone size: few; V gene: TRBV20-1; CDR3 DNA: TGCAGTGCTAGAGACAGTTCCCGAACCAGCTCCTATAATTCACCCCTCCACTTT; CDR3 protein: CSARDSSRTSSYNSPLHF
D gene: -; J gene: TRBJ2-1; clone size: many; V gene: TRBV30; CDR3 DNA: TGTGCCTGGAGTAGGACCAATGAGCAGTTCTTC; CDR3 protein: CAWSRTNEQFF
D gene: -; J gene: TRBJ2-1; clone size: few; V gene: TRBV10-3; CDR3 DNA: TGTGCCGTCGAGCAGGGCGGCAATGAGCAGTTCTTC; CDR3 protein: CAVEQGGNEQFF
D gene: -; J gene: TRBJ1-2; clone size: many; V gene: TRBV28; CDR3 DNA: TGTGCCAGCAGTCGGGACTATGGCTACACCTTC; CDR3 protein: CASSRDYGYTF
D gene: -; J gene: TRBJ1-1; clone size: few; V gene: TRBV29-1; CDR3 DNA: TGCAGCGGCTCTGACAGATACAAAGCTTTCTTT; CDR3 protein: CSGSDRYKAFF
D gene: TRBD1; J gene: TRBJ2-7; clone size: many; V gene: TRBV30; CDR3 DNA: TGTGCCTGGAATGGCCGGGACAGTACCCTTAATGAGCAGTACTTC; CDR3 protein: CAWNGRDSTLNEQYF
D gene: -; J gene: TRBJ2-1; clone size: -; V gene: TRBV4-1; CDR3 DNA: TGCGCCAGCAGCCAAATCTCCCAGTTCTTC; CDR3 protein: CASSQISQFF
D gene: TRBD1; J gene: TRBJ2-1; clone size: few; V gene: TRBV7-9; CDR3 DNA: TGTGCCAGCAGCTCCAGGACAGGGCCCGGAATGTGGGAGCAGTTCTTC; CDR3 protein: CASSSRTGPGMWEQFF
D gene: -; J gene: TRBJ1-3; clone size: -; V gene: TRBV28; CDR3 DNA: TGTACCAGCAGCCCCGACGGCTACTCTGGAAACACCATATATTTT; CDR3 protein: CTSSPDGYSGNTIYF
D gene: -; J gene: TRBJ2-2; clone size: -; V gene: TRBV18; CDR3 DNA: TGTGCCAGCTCACCAAGTGGGGCGAGGGAGCTGTTTTTT; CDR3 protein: CASSPSGARELFF
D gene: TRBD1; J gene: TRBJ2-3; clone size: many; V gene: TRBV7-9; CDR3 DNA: TGTGCCAGCAGCACACCACAGGGGCTTAGCACAGATACGCAGTATTTT; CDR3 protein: CASSTPQGLSTDTQYF
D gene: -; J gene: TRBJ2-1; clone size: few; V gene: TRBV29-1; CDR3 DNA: TGCAGCGTTCTCAGCGGATACAATGAGCAGTTCTTC; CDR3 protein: CSVLSGYNEQFF
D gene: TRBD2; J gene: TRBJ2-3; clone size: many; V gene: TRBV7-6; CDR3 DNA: TGTGCCAGCAGGAGACGGAGCGGGAGTAGCACAGATACGCAGTATTTT; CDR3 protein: CASRRRSGSSTDTQYF
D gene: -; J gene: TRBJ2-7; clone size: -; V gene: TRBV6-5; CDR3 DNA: TGTGCCAGCAGTTACAGTAGACAGGGAGGATTCGAGCAGTACTTC; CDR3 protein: CASSYSRQGGFEQYF
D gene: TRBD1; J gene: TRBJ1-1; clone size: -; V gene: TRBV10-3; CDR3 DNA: TGTGCCATCAGTGCGCGCTCAGGACAGGGGAACACTGAAGCTTTCTTT; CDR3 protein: CAISARSGQGNTEAFF
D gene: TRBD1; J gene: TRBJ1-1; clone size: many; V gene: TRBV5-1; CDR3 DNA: TGCGCCAGCAGCCTCACCCGGGACAGGGAAGCTTTCTTT; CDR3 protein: CASSLTRDREAFF
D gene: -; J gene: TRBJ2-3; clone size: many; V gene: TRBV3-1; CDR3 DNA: TGTGCCAGCAGCCTACGCCACTTAGATACGCAGTATTTT; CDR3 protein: CASSLRHLDTQYF
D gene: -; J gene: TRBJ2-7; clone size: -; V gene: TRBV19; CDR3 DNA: TGTGCCAGTAAAGTTGGGCGCTTAGACTCCTACGAGCAGTACTTC; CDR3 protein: CASKVGRLDSYEQYF
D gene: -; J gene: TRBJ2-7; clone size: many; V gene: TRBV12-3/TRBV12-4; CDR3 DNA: TGTGCCAGCAGGAGCCCGGGGGCCCCCTACGAGCAGTACTTC; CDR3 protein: CASRSPGAPYEQYF
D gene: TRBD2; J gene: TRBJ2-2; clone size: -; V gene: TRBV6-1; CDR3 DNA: TGTGCCAGCAGTGCTGGGACTAGCACCTACCTGAAGCTGTTTTTT; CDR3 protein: CASSAGTSTYLKLFF
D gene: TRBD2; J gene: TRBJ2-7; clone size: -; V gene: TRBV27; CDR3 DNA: TGTGCCAGCAGTTTTTTAGGGACTAACGAGCAGTACTTC; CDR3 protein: CASSFLGTNEQYF
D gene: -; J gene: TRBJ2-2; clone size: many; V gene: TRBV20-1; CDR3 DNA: TGCAGTGCTAGTTGGGGACAGAACACCGGGGAGCTGTTTTTT; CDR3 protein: CSASWGQNTGELFF
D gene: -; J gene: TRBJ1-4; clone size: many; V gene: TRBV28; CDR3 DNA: TGTGCCAGCAGTTTCTCCCGGGCGACGGGGGAAAAACTGTTTTTT; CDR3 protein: CASSFSRATGEKLFF
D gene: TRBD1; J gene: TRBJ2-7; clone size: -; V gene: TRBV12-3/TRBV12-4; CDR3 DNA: TGTGCCAGCAGTTTTGCTCCGGGACAGGGTTGGGAGCAGTACTTC; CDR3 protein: CASSFAPGQGWEQYF
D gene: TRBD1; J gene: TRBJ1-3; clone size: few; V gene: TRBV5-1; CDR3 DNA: TGCGCCAGCAGCTTGAGGGACAGGAGCTCTGGAAACACCATATATTTT; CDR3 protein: CASSLRDRSSGNTIYF
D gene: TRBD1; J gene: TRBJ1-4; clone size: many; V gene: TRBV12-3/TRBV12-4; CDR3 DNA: TGTGCCAGCAGTCCGAGACAGGGGACGGTTAATGAAAAACTGTTTTTT; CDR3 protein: CASSPRQGTVNEKLFF
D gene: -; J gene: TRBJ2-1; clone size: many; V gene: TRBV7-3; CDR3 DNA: TGTGCCAGCAGCCTATTGGGTCTGGCTGAGGAGCAGTTCTTC; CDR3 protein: CASSLLGLAEEQFF
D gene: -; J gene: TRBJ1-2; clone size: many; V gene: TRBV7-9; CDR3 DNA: TGTGCCAGCAGCTTAGCACAAAACTATGGCTACACCTTC; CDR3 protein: CASSLAQNYGYTF